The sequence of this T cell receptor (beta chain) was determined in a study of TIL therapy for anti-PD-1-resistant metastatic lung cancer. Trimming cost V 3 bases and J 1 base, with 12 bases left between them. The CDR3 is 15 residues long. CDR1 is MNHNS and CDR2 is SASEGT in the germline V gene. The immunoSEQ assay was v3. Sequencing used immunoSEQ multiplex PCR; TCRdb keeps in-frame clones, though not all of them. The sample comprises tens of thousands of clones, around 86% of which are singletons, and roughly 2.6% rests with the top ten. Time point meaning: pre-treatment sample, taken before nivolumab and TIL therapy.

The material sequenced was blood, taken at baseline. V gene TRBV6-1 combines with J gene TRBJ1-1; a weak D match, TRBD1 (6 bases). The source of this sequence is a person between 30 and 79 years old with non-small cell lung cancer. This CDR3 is CASSDLGGQNTEAFF. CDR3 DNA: TGTGCCAGCAGTGACCTTGGGGGACAGAACACTGAAGCTTTCTTT.